This TCR beta chain was sequenced during a study of T cell repertoires in ileal Crohn's disease. This clone was seen just once. Time point meaning: inflamed ileum from the surgical specimen. Measured with immunoSEQ multiplex PCR; TCRdb has only the in-frame clones, and not every one. The sample shows about 8,000 clones, 65% to 90% of them seen only once. V was shortened by 3 bases and J by 3 bases, with 9 bases between the two germline ends. From germline, CDR1 is MNHNS and CDR2 SASEGT. This CDR3 is built from 14 residues. This chain links TRBV6-1 with TRBJ1-5; D is undetermined. The sequence was obtained from an adult with Crohn's disease. Material for sequencing was ileal tissue. In nucleotides, the CDR3 is TGTGCCAGCAGTGACGCGCAGGTCAATCAGCCCCAGCATTTT. Amino acid sequence: CASSDAQVNQPQHF.